This T cell receptor beta chain was recovered during a study of glioma-infiltrating T cells. General study findings and limits: Gliomas, especially low-grade, showed above-expected tissue-blood divergence; non-neoplastic patients showed below. Very few CDR3 sequences were shared between tissue and blood.

This clonotype was counted ten times or more. The antigen is not known. V lost 4 bases and J 0 bases, leaving 9 bases between the germline ends. CDR3 size: 14 residues. Germline CDR1 and CDR2: SNHLY and FYNNEI. Amplification of TCR alpha and beta CDR3 regions from RNA used iRepertoire nested multiplex PCR. For one-step reverse transcription and amplification, about 90-400 ng of tissue mRNA or PBMC total RNA was used. TCRdb called the multiplex PCR reads again in MiXCR, with one record for every CDR3 protein. Of around 100,000 distinct CDR3 sequences listed, 29% are singletons. Input material: glioma tissue, nonneoplastic brain tissue, or PBMCs (not recorded which). The clonotype comes from a human donor with low-grade glioma or glioblastoma, undergoing nonglioma brain surgery, or in good health (not recorded which). V is TRBV2 and J is TRBJ1-2; D is ambiguous. The DNA of the CDR3 is TGTGCCAGCAGTGTCGGTCAGGCTAACTATGGCTACACCTTC. It translates to CASSVGQANYGYTF.